This is a list of T cell receptor beta chains from one sample in a study of blood T cell repertoires in COVID-19. Sequenced by immunoSEQ multiplex PCR; TCRdb stores in-frame clones only, minus some. The table shows 150,000 to 200,000 clones, with 82% occurring only once. The sample comprised peripheral blood. These receptors were taken from a woman older than 75 with active or convalescent COVID-19. Each CDR3 is given with its conserved first and last residue. The D gene is left open where the match is weak. Rows give clone size only sometimes, using once, few, many, or a class for an expanded clone.

j_call	v_call	d_call	clone_size	cdr3_nt	cdr3_aa
TRBJ1-2	TRBV20-1	NA	few	TGCAGTGCTATAAGCGGGTATGGCTACACCTTC	CSAISGYGYTF
TRBJ2-5	TRBV10-3	TRBD1	NA	TGTGCCATCAGTAGGGGACAGGTAGGCGGAGAGACCCAGTACTTC	CAISRGQVGGETQYF
TRBJ2-1	TRBV27	TRBD2	NA	TGTGCCAGCAGTTTAAGCGGACTAGCGGGAGATCGTTTGAATGAGCAGTTCTTC	CASSLSGLAGDRLNEQFF
TRBJ2-5	TRBV6-5	TRBD1	NA	TGTGCCAGCAGTCGGGACAGGGGAGAGACCCAGTACTTC	CASSRDRGETQYF
TRBJ2-3	TRBV7-9	TRBD2	NA	TGTGCCAGCAGGAATAGCGGGAGCCTCTCGGATACGCAGTATTTT	CASRNSGSLSDTQYF
TRBJ1-5	TRBV25-1	TRBD1	few	TGTGCCAGCAGTATTGGGACAGGGGCAAATCAGCCCCAGCATTTT	CASSIGTGANQPQHF
TRBJ1-3	TRBV18	TRBD1	NA	TGTGCCAGCTCTTCGGACAGGAACTTCCCCACCTCTGGAAACACCATATATTTT	CASSSDRNFPTSGNTIYF
TRBJ1-2	TRBV5-8	NA	NA	TGTGCCAGCAGCCTAGGGGACTATAGCCCAATCTATGGCTACACCTTC	CASSLGDYSPIYGYTF
TRBJ1-2	TRBV7-3	NA	NA	TGTGCCAGCAGCTTTGCGCCGACCGGGTATGGCTACACCTTC	CASSFAPTGYGYTF
TRBJ2-1	TRBV7-3	NA	few	TGTGCCAGCAGCCTGGACATAGAGGCGGGGAATGAGCAGTTCTTC	CASSLDIEAGNEQFF
TRBJ1-4	TRBV5-5	NA	NA	TGTGCCAGCAGCACCGTGACCGGAACAGGGTTAGGTGAAAAACTGTTTTTT	CASSTVTGTGLGEKLFF
TRBJ2-1	TRBV11-2	NA	NA	TGTGCCAGCAGCTTAGGGGGGGTGCCTGAGCAGTTCTTC	CASSLGGVPEQFF
TRBJ1-2	TRBV5-1	NA	NA	TGCGCCAGCAGTCGAGACAGGAGTACTAACTATGGCTACACCTTC	CASSRDRSTNYGYTF
TRBJ1-2	TRBV30	TRBD1	NA	TGTGCCTGGAAACCCCGCGTAACAGGGGGCCACTATGGCTACACCTTC	CAWKPRVTGGHYGYTF
TRBJ1-5	TRBV19	NA	few	TGTGCCAGTAGTATACCGTTTCCCCCAGCCCAGCATTTT	CASSIPFPPAQHF
TRBJ2-2	TRBV27	TRBD2	NA	TGTGCCAGCAGTTTACTAGCGGGAGTGGGAACCGGGGAGCTGTTTTTT	CASSLLAGVGTGELFF
TRBJ2-3	TRBV18	NA	NA	TGTGCCAGCTCACCATTTTCAGCGACGAGGTCAGATACGCAGTATTTT	CASSPFSATRSDTQYF
TRBJ2-5	TRBV2	NA	few	TGTGCCAGCAGTTGGGACTTCGGGGAGACCCAGTACTTC	CASSWDFGETQYF
TRBJ2-7	TRBV15	NA	NA	TGTGCCACCAGCAGAGATCGGCCAGGGTTATCCTACGAGCAGTACTTC	CATSRDRPGLSYEQYF
TRBJ1-2	TRBV5-4	NA	NA	TGTGCCAGCAGCTTGGGGGGGACAAACTATGGCTACACCTTC	CASSLGGTNYGYTF
TRBJ2-5	TRBV6-1	NA	NA	TGTGCCAGCAGTGAAGGGAGGACCCAGTACTTC	CASSEGRTQYF
TRBJ1-1	TRBV25-1	TRBD1	NA	TGTGCCAGCAGGATGCCCGGGACAGGGGAGGAAACTGAAGCTTTCTTT	CASRMPGTGEETEAFF
TRBJ2-5	TRBV5-1	TRBD2	once	TGCGCCAGCAGCTTGTGGACTAGCGAAGAGACCCAGTACTTC	CASSLWTSEETQYF
TRBJ2-5	TRBV9	TRBD2	NA	TGTGCCAGCAGCGTAGTCGGGGGAGCGGGAGAGGAGACCCAGTACTTC	CASSVVGGAGEETQYF
TRBJ2-3	TRBV5-6	TRBD1	NA	TGTGCCAGCACCAAGAGAGGGGGCTATAGCACAGATACGCAGTATTTT	CASTKRGGYSTDTQYF
TRBJ1-2	TRBV6-1	NA	few	TGTGCCAGCAGTGAATTGGACATCTATGGCTACACCTTC	CASSELDIYGYTF
TRBJ1-5	TRBV12-3/TRBV12-4	NA	NA	TGTGCCAGCAGTTTAGTGAGGGATCAGCCCCAGCATTTT	CASSLVRDQPQHF
TRBJ1-1	TRBV19	NA	NA	TGTGCCAGTAGTATCCAGGGGAACACTGAAGCTTTCTTT	CASSIQGNTEAFF
TRBJ2-3	TRBV5-1	TRBD2	NA	TGCGCCAGCAGAGCGGGAGAACCCACAGATACGCAGTATTTT	CASRAGEPTDTQYF
TRBJ2-7	TRBV18	TRBD1	NA	TGTGCCAGCTCATACACCGACAGGGGCGAGCAGTACTTC	CASSYTDRGEQYF
TRBJ1-1	TRBV28	NA	NA	TGTGCCAGCAGTTCCGCGGTCATGAGGTCTTTCTTT	CASSSAVMRSFF
TRBJ1-2	TRBV4-1	TRBD1	NA	TGCGCCAGCAGCGCGCGGGACAGGGGGGGTGGCTACACCTTC	CASSARDRGGGYTF
TRBJ2-6	TRBV28	TRBD1	NA	TGTGCCAGCTGTGGGGACAGGGTTGTTTCTGGGGCCAACGTCCTGACTTTC	CASCGDRVVSGANVLTF
TRBJ1-5	TRBV27	TRBD1	NA	TGTGCCAGCAGTTTATTCGGGACAGGGGGCCTTGATCAGCCCCAGCATTTT	CASSLFGTGGLDQPQHF
TRBJ2-7	TRBV5-1	TRBD1	NA	TGCGCCAGCAGCTTTATGACAGGGCCCTACGAGCAGTACTTC	CASSFMTGPYEQYF
TRBJ2-1	TRBV10-2	TRBD1	NA	TGCGCCAGCCAAGTTGGAGGGGACAGGGGGGGTTTCGAGCAGTTCTTC	CASQVGGDRGGFEQFF
TRBJ1-2	TRBV27	TRBD1	NA	TGTGCCAGCAGTTTAGGGGTACCTGGGACAGGCCTTGGCTACACCTTC	CASSLGVPGTGLGYTF
TRBJ2-1	TRBV6-6	TRBD2	few	TGTGCCAGCAGGCGGGAGAGAAATGAGCAGTTCTTC	CASRRERNEQFF